This entry concerns a single T cell receptor beta chain. Preparation of the TCRbeta library was carried out with unique molecular identifiers. TCRdb redid the calling of the PCR reads with MiXCR, one entry per CDR3 protein. The repertoire holds about 610,000 distinct CDR3 sequences, with over 9.5% as singletons. The data were obtained in a study of T-cell reconstitution after alpha-beta-depleted transplantation in children. Germline CDR1 reads LNHDA; CDR2 reads SQIVND (reference sequence). The CDR3 covers 14 residues. Trimming stripped 3 bases from V and 3 bases from J, with 12 bases between. The gene calls are TRBV19 and TRBJ2-7; weak D call: TRBD2 (5 bases). This receptor was taken from a human donor who donated a stem cell graft to a child with acute myeloid leukemia. Source: PBMCs from the stem cell graft donor, taken from the stem cell graft. Written as DNA, the CDR3 is TGTGCCAGTAGTATTGGGAGCGGCAACTACGAGCAGTACTTC. It translates to CASSIGSGNYEQYF.